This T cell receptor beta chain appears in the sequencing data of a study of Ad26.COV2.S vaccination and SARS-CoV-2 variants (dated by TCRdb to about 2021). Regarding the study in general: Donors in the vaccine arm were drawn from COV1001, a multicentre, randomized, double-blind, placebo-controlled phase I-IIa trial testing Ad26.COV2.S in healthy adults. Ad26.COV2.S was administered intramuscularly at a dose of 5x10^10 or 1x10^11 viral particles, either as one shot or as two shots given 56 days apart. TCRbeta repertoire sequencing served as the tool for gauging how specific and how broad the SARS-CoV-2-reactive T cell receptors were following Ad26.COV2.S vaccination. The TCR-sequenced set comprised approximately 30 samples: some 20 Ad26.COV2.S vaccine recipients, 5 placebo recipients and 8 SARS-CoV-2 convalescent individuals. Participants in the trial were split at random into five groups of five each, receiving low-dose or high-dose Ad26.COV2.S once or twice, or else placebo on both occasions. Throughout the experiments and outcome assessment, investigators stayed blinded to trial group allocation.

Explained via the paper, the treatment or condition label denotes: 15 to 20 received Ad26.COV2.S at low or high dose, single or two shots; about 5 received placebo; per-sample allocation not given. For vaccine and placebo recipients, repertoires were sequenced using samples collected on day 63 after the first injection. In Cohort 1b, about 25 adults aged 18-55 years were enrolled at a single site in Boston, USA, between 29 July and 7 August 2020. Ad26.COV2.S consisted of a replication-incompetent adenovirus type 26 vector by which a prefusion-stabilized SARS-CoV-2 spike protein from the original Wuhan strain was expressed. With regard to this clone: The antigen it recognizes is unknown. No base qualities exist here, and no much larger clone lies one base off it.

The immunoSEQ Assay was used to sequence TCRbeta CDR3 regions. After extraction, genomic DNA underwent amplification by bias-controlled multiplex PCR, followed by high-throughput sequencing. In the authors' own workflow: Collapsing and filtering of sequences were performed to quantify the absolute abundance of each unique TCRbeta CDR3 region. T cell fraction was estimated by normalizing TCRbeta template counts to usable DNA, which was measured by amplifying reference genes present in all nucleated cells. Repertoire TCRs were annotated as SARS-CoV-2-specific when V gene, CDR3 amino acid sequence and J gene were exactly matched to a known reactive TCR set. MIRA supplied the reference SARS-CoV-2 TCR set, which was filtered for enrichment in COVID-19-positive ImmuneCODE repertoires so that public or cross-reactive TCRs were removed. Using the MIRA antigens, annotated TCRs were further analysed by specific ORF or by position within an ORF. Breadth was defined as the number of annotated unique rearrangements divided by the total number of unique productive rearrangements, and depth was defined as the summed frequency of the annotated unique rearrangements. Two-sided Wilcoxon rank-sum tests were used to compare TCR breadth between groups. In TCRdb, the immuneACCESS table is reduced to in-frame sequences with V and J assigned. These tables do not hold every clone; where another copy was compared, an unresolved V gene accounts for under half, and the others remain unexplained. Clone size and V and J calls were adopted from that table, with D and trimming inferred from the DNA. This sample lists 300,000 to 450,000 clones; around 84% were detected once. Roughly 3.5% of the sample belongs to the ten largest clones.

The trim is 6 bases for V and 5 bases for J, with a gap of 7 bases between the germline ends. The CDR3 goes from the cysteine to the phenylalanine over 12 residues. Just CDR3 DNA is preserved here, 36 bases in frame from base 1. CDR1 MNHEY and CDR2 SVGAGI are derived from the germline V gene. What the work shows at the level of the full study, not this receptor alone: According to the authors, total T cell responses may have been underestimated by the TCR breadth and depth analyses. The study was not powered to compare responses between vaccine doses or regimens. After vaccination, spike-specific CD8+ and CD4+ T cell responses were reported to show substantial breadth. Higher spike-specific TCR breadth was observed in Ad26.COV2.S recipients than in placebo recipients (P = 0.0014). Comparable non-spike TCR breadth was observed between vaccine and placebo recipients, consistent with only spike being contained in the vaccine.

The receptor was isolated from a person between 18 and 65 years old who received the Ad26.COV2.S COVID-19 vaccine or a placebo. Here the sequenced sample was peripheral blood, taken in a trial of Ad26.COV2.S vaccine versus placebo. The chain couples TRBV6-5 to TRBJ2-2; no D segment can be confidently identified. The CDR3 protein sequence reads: CASRPQTGELFF. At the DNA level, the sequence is TGTGCCAGCAGACCCCAGACCGGGGAGCTGTTTTTT.